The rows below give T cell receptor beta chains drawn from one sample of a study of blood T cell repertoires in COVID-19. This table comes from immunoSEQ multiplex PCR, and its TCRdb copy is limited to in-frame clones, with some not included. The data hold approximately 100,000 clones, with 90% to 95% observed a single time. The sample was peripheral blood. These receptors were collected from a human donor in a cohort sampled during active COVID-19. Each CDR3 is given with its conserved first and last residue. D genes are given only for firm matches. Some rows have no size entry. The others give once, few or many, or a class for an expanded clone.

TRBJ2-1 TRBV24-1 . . CATHISNDYNEQFF TGTGCCACCCACATATCAAATGACTACAATGAGCAGTTCTTC
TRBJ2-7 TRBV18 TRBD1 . CASSGTGTYEQYF TGTGCCAGCTCCGGGACAGGGACCTACGAGCAGTACTTC
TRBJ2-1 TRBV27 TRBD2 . CASSTRLAGNNEQFF TGTGCCAGCAGTACCAGACTAGCGGGTAACAATGAGCAGTTCTTC
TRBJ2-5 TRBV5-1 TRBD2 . CASSWGRTSGGQETQYF TGCGCCAGCAGCTGGGGCCGGACTAGCGGGGGACAAGAGACCCAGTACTTC
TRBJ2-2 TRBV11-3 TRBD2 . CASSLLGTSVTGELFF TGTGCCAGCAGTCTTTTAGGGACTAGCGTCACCGGGGAGCTGTTTTTT
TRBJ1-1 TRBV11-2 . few CASSPAVRAFF TGTGCCAGCAGCCCGGCGGTTCGGGCTTTCTTT
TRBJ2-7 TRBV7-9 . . CASSLVGVTYEQYF TGTGCCAGCAGCTTAGTAGGGGTTACCTACGAGCAGTACTTC
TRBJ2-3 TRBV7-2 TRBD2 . CASSHQTSGSTDTQYF TGTGCCAGCAGCCACCAGACTAGCGGGAGCACAGATACGCAGTATTTT
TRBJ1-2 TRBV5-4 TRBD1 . CASSPQGVGYTF TGTGCCAGCAGTCCACAGGGGGTTGGCTACACCTTC
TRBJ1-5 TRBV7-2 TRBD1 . CASSLDPGQVAQHF TGTGCCAGCAGCTTAGATCCAGGACAGGTGGCCCAGCATTTT
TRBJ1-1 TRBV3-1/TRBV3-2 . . CASSQEGGARTEAFF TGTGCCAGCAGCCAAGAAGGGGGGGCGCGGACTGAAGCTTTCTTT
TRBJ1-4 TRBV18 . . CASSRSRGEKLFF TGTGCCAGCTCACGAAGCAGGGGTGAAAAACTGTTTTTT
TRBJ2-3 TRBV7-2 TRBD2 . CASSSLSGAGTDTQYF TGTGCCAGCAGCTCATTAAGCGGGGCGGGGACAGATACGCAGTATTTT
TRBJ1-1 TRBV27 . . CASSLSPQWGDTEAFF TGTGCCAGCAGTCTTAGTCCTCAGTGGGGAGACACTGAAGCTTTCTTT
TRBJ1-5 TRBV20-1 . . CSASRGPPQHF TGCAGTGCTTCCAGGGGCCCGCCCCAGCATTTT
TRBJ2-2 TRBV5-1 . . CASSLGTANTGELFF TGCGCCAGCAGCTTGGGGACAGCGAACACCGGGGAGCTGTTTTTT
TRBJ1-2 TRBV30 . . CAWGGTAGNYGYTF TGTGCCTGGGGGGGGACTGCCGGAAACTATGGCTACACCTTC
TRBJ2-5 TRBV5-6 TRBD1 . CASSPGQGRETQYF TGTGCCAGCAGCCCGGGACAGGGCCGAGAGACCCAGTACTTC
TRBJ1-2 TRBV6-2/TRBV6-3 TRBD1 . CASSPQGSTYGYTF TGTGCCAGCAGTCCACAGGGGTCCACGTATGGCTACACCTTC
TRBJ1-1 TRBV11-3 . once CASSFTGNTEAFF TGTGCCAGCAGCTTCACAGGGAACACTGAAGCTTTCTTT
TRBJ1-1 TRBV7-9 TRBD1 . CASSLEDREFIEGTEAFF TGTGCCAGCAGCTTAGAGGACAGGGAGTTTATAGAGGGCACTGAAGCTTTCTTT
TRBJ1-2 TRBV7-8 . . CASSLRDLGYGYTF TGTGCCAGCAGCTTAAGGGACTTAGGATATGGCTACACCTTC
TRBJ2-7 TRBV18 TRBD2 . CASSLGLAGAYEQYF TGTGCCAGCTCCTTGGGACTAGCGGGGGCCTACGAGCAGTACTTC
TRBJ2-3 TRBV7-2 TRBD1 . CASRLQGAGTDTQYF TGTGCCAGCAGGCTACAGGGGGCTGGCACAGATACGCAGTATTTT
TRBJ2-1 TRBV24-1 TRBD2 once CATSGGLGHYNEQFF TGTGCCACCAGTGGGGGACTAGGGCATTACAATGAGCAGTTCTTC
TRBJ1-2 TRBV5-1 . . CASSLTSNYGYTF TGCGCCAGCAGCTTAACAAGTAACTATGGCTACACCTTC
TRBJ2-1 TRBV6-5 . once CASSPGYLNNEQFF TGTGCCAGCAGTCCAGGGTATCTCAACAATGAGCAGTTCTTC
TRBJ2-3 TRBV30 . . CAWSPARDTQYF TGTGCCTGGAGTCCCGCGAGGGATACGCAGTATTTT
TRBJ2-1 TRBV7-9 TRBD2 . CASTTSGSRDEQFF TGTGCCAGCACCACAAGCGGGAGTAGGGATGAGCAGTTCTTC
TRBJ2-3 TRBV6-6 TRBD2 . CASRGGGRAGDTQYF TGTGCCAGCCGTGGGGGCGGGAGGGCCGGAGATACGCAGTATTTT
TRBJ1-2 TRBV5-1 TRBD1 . CASSRDRAIYGYTF TGCGCCAGCAGCCGGGACAGGGCTATCTATGGCTACACCTTC
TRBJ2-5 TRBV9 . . CASSAHDSLPETQYF TGTGCCAGCAGCGCCCACGACTCCCTCCCCGAGACCCAGTACTTC
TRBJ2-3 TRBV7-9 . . CASSSRSGTDTQYF TGTGCCAGCAGCTCCAGGTCGGGCACAGATACGCAGTATTTT
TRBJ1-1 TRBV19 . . CASSPLPPMVGNTEAFF TGTGCCAGTAGCCCTCTACCCCCGATGGTTGGGAACACTGAAGCTTTCTTT
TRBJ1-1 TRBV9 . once CASSVGSMNTEAFF TGTGCCAGCAGCGTTGGGAGTATGAACACTGAAGCTTTCTTT
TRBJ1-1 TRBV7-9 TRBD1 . CASSLFGTGNTEAFF TGTGCCAGCAGCTTGTTTGGGACAGGAAACACTGAAGCTTTCTTT
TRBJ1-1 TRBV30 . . CAYDRGWSTEAFF TGTGCCTACGATAGGGGCTGGAGCACTGAAGCTTTCTTT
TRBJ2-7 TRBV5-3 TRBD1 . CARSPDRGVDEQYF TGTGCCAGATCCCCGGACAGGGGGGTCGACGAGCAGTACTTC
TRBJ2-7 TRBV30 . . CASDRPSSYEQYF TGTGCCTCAGACAGGCCTAGCTCCTACGAGCAGTACTTC
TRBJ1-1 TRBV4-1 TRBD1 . CASSQGGDRGAFF TGCGCCAGCAGCCAAGGGGGGGACAGGGGAGCTTTCTTT
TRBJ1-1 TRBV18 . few CASSPREGITEAFF TGTGCCAGCTCACCAAGGGAGGGGATCACTGAAGCTTTCTTT
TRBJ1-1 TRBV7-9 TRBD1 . CASSLGGRGQDTEAFF TGTGCCAGCAGCCTTGGGGGCAGGGGGCAGGACACTGAAGCTTTCTTT
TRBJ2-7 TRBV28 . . CASSHWGDEQYF TGTGCCAGCAGCCACTGGGGGGACGAGCAGTACTTC
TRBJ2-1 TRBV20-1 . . CSASRARQSYNEQFF TGCAGTGCTAGTAGGGCCAGACAGTCCTACAATGAGCAGTTCTTC
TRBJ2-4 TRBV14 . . CASSLAGAKNIQYF TGTGCCAGCAGCCTAGCCGGGGCCAAAAACATTCAGTACTTC
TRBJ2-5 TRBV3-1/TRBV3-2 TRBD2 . CASSLGRGMLETQYF TGTGCCAGCAGCCTGGGGAGGGGAATGCTCGAGACCCAGTACTTC
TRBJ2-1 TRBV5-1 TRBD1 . CASSGGQVIGDEQFF TGCGCCAGCAGCGGGGGACAGGTAATTGGGGATGAGCAGTTCTTC
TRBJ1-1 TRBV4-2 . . CASSHHQALNTEAFF TGTGCCAGCAGCCATCACCAGGCTTTGAACACTGAAGCTTTCTTT
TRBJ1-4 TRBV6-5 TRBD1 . CATKRDSVREKLFF TGTGCCACCAAGAGGGACAGCGTTAGAGAAAAACTGTTTTTT
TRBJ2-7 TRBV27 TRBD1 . CASRRTGGVMYEQYF TGTGCCAGCAGACGGACAGGGGGCGTTATGTACGAGCAGTACTTC
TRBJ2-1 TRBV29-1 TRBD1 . CSVETGGSYNEQFF TGCAGCGTTGAGACAGGGGGCTCCTACAATGAGCAGTTCTTC
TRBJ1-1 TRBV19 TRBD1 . CASNHPTGYTEAFF TGTGCCAGCAACCACCCGACAGGGTACACTGAAGCTTTCTTT
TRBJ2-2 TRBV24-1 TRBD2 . CATSQRTSGYTGELFF TGTGCCACCAGCCAAAGGACTAGCGGATACACCGGGGAGCTGTTTTTT
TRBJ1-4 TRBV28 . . CASTTQRPTEKLFF TGTGCCAGCACCACACAGCGGCCGACTGAAAAACTGTTTTTT
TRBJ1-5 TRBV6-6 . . CASSTELNQPQHF TGTGCCAGCTCGACAGAGCTTAATCAGCCCCAGCATTTT
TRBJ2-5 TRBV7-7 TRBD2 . CASSPLAGGPRETQYF TGTGCTAGCAGCCCACTAGCGGGGGGGCCTCGTGAGACCCAGTACTTC
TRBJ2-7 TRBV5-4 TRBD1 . CASSTSTGTGGYEQYF TGTGCCAGCAGCACCTCAACCGGGACAGGGGGTTACGAGCAGTACTTC
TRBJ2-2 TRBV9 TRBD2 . CASSVVAGDPTGELFF TGTGCCAGCAGCGTAGTAGCGGGAGACCCCACCGGGGAGCTGTTTTTT
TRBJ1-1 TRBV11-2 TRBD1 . CASSRWGGTGGNTEAFF TGTGCCAGCAGCCGATGGGGTGGGACAGGGGGGAACACTGAAGCTTTCTTT
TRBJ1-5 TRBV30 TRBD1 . CAWSVDRDQPQHF TGTGCCTGGAGTGTAGACAGGGATCAGCCCCAGCATTTT